Each of the 19 T cell receptor beta chains below was sequenced from the same sample in a study of blood T cell repertoires in COVID-19. The repertoire was sequenced with immunoSEQ multiplex PCR; TCRdb's copy has only in-frame clones and lacks some. The repertoire holds about 210,000 clones, with around nine tenths as singletons. Sample: peripheral blood. All receptors come from a man in his late teens or twenties with active or convalescent COVID-19.

The V call is TRBV29-1, the J call TRBJ2-3, with a tentative D call TRBD2 (5 bases). V was trimmed by 6 bases and J by 1 base, leaving 17 bases between them. In germline, CDR1 is SQVTM, CDR2 ANQGSEA. The CDR3 loop spans 15 amino acids. CDR3 loop: CSVIKLDRRTDTQYF. In nucleotides, the CDR3 is TGCAGCGTAATAAAACTAGACCGACGCACAGATACGCAGTATTTT.

This clone was detected only once. The genes are TRBV19 and TRBJ2-7, with D possibly TRBD1 on 7 matching bases. Germline loops: CDR1 LNHDA, CDR2 SQIVND (reference sequence). V lost 2 bases and J 3 bases, leaving 14 bases between the germline ends. The CDR3 spans 15 residues. The CDR3 protein is CASSISQGGNYEQYF. The CDR3 nucleotides read TGTGCCAGTAGTATATCCCAGGGGGGTAACTACGAGCAGTACTTC.

The gene calls are TRBV20-1 and TRBJ1-1; D gene ambiguous. Germline lookup yields CDR1 DFQATT and CDR2 SNEGSKA (reference sequence). This CDR3 has 13 amino acids. V lost 3 bases to trimming and J lost 3 bases, with 11 bases between them. The CDR3 DNA reads as TGCAGTGCTAGTGCCCCCAGGTACACTGAAGCTTTCTTT. Protein product: CSASAPRYTEAFF.

V and J are TRBV5-1 and TRBJ1-1; 9 bases are shared with TRBD1. J was trimmed by 6 bases and V by 6 bases; bases with no gene match: 3. The CDR3 extends over 12 amino acids. The germline CDR1 and CDR2 sequences are SGHRS and YFSETQ. The CDR3, as DNA: TGCGCCAGCACCGGGACAGGGCCTGAAGCTTTCTTT. It codes for CASTGTGPEAFF.

The gene calls are TRBV14 and TRBJ1-2; D may be TRBD1 (6 bases). The V end lost 4 bases, the J end lost 0 bases, and 15 bases lay between the germline ends. Germline CDR1 and CDR2: SGHDN and FVKESK. This CDR3 is 16 amino acids long. The CDR3 DNA follows: TGTGCCAGCAGCCCCGGACAGAACCCAGCTAACTATGGCTACACCTTC. Its translation: CASSPGQNPANYGYTF.

Only one count was recorded for this clone. The J gene is TRBJ2-2, the V gene TRBV25-1; tentatively, D is TRBD2 (6 bases). The CDR3 runs to 16 residues. The V end was cut by 1 base, the J end by 0 bases, with 9 bases between. Germline V gene data show CDR1 as MGHDK and CDR2 as SYGVNS. The CDR3 reads CASSESGDANTGELFF. In DNA form, the CDR3 reads TGTGCCAGCAGTGAATCGGGGGATGCGAACACCGGGGAGCTGTTTTTT.

This clone was picked up one time. The chain links TRBV30 to TRBJ2-1, with 7 bases matching TRBD2. Per germline, CDR1 GTSNPN and CDR2 SVGIG (reference sequence). Trimming removed 6 bases from V and 6 bases from J; junction bases left unmatched: 5. The CDR3 runs 12 residues. This CDR3 reads CACGRGVNEQFF. In DNA, the CDR3 is TGTGCCTGTGGCCGGGGGGTCAATGAGCAGTTCTTC.

The rearrangement links TRBV6-6 to TRBJ2-1; 10 bases are a match to TRBD2. Trimming cost V 1 base and J 7 bases; bases outside gene matches: 7. The CDR3 is 16 residues long. CDR1 is MNHNY and CDR2 is SVGAGI in the germline V gene (reference sequence). CDR3 region: CASSYYSSGSGNEQFF. The CDR3 DNA sequence: TGTGCCAGCAGTTACTATTCTAGCGGGAGTGGTAATGAGCAGTTCTTC.

This sequence joins TRBV10-3 and TRBJ1-1, with TRBD1 identical over 8 bases. The CDR3 contains 13 residues. In germline, CDR1 is ENHRY, CDR2 SYGVKD. V lost 8 bases to trimming and J lost 1 base; unmatched junction nucleotides: 3. CDR3 protein: CAIRTGTNTEAFF. In DNA, the CDR3 is TGTGCCATCCGGACAGGGACGAACACTGAAGCTTTCTTT.

The V call is TRBV5-1, the J call TRBJ2-2; no clear D gene. Germline V lookup: CDR1 SGHRS, CDR2 YFSETQ. The CDR3 has 15 residues. V dropped 0 bases and J dropped 1 base, with 7 bases sitting between them. In DNA form, the CDR3 reads TGCGCCAGCAGCTTGGGTGCGGAGAACACCGGGGAGCTGTTTTTT. It is translated as CASSLGAENTGELFF.

The CDR3 region is CASSHPLAPGELFF. The CDR3, as DNA: TGTGCCAGCAGCCATCCGCTAGCGCCCGGGGAGCTGTTTTTT. The V and J genes are TRBV3-1 (or the pseudogene TRBV3-2) and TRBJ2-2; D possibly corresponds to TRBD2 (6 bases). Germline V gene sequence: CDR1 LGHDT, CDR2 YNNKEL (reference sequence). The ends were cut back, 3 bases at V and 6 bases at J, with 11 bases in the middle. The CDR3 is made up of 14 amino acids.

The chain has TRBV7-2 and TRBJ1-2; D possibly corresponds to TRBD1 (6 bases). This CDR3 has 13 residues. V was shortened by 5 bases and J by 3 bases, with 10 bases between the two germline ends. Germline V CDR1 and CDR2: SGHTA, FQGNSA. CDR3 DNA sequence: TGTGCCAGCAGCCCGCGGGGGCACTATGGCTACACCTTC. This gives the protein CASSPRGHYGYTF.

The rearrangement links TRBV5-1 to TRBJ2-1, with D tentatively TRBD1 (5 bases). Germline lookup yields CDR1 SGHRS and CDR2 YFSETQ. V lost 4 bases, J lost 4 bases, and 9 bases lay in between. The CDR3 is made up of 13 amino acids. The CDR3 is CASSPGNYNEQFF. The DNA of the CDR3 is TGCGCCAGCAGCCCAGGGAATTACAATGAGCAGTTCTTC. Together with reference TRBV5-1 and TRBJ2-1, the CDR3 gives the full variable domain: KAGVTQTPRYLIKTRGQQVTLSCSPISGHRSVSWYQQTPGQGLQFLFEYFSETQRNKGNFPGRFSGRQFSNSRSEMNVSTLELGDSALYLCASSPGNYNEQFFGPGTRLTVL.

There are a few counts of this clone. This chain joins TRBV2 and TRBJ1-5, with D tentatively TRBD1 (5 bases). CDR1 is SNHLY and CDR2 is FYNNEI in the germline V gene. The V gene lost 3 bases and the J gene lost 5 bases, with 23 bases spanning the gap. There are 18 residues in the CDR3. The CDR3 sequence is CASSEAGFQVSADQPQHF. Written as DNA, the CDR3 is TGTGCCAGCAGTGAGGCAGGGTTTCAGGTTTCCGCCGATCAGCCCCAGCATTTT.

The rearrangement joins TRBV2 to TRBJ2-7, with TRBD2 matching over 11 bases. Trimming removed 6 bases from V and 0 bases from J; junction bases left unmatched: 4. The germline CDR1 and CDR2 sequences are SNHLY and FYNNEI. The CDR3 sequence is 15 residues long. The DNA of the CDR3 is TGTGCCAGCAGGGGACTAGCGGCCCTCTCCTACGAGCAGTACTTC. It specifies CASRGLAALSYEQYF. Drawing the rest from reference TRBV2 and TRBJ2-7, the complete variable domain is EPEVTQTPSHQVTQMGQEVILRCVPISNHLYFYWYRQILGQKVEFLVSFYNNEISEKSEIFDDQFSVERPDGSNFTLKIRSTKLEDSAMYFCASRGLAALSYEQYFGPGTRLTVT.

V and J are TRBV5-1 and TRBJ2-1; the D gene is possibly TRBD1 (5 bases). CDR3 size: 15 residues. V lost 4 bases and J 7 bases, leaving 18 bases between the germline ends. Germline V gene sequence: CDR1 SGHRS, CDR2 YFSETQ. The CDR3, as DNA: TGCGCCAGCAGCCCCGGACACCTCAACGGGAATGAGCAGTTCTTC. This codes for CASSPGHLNGNEQFF. The full variable domain, in which reference TRBV5-1 and TRBJ2-1 provide the parts outside the CDR3, is KAGVTQTPRYLIKTRGQQVTLSCSPISGHRSVSWYQQTPGQGLQFLFEYFSETQRNKGNFPGRFSGRQFSNSRSEMNVSTLELGDSALYLCASSPGHLNGNEQFFGPGTRLTVL.

This CDR3 reads CASSGDRPYGYTF. CDR3 coding DNA: TGTGCCAGCAGTGGGGACAGGCCTTATGGCTACACCTTC. The chain uses TRBV28 and TRBJ1-2, with 8 bases matching TRBD1. CDR3 length: 13 amino acids. Germline V CDR1 and CDR2: MDHEN, SYDVKM. J gave up 5 bases and V 5 bases, and 4 bases lay outside the gene matches.

V is TRBV2 and J is TRBJ2-5; 9 positions agree with TRBD2. The trim removed 2 bases at V and 3 bases at J, leaving 10 bases unmatched. The V gene's germline CDR1 is SNHLY and CDR2 FYNNEI. The CDR3 is made up of 17 amino acids. In nucleotides, the CDR3 is TGTGCCAGCAGTGAACAGCCCAGCGGGGGGCCCAAAGAGACCCAGTACTTC. Encoded protein: CASSEQPSGGPKETQYF.

This chain connects TRBV12-3 or TRBV12-4 to TRBJ2-7; 7 bases are a match to TRBD1. V gave up 6 bases and J gave up 4 bases; unmatched junction bases: 6. The CDR3 contains 13 residues. In nucleotides, the CDR3 is TGTGCCAGCAGCTCGGACAGGTTTTACGAGCAGTACTTC. Protein product: CASSSDRFYEQYF.